This TCR beta chain was sequenced during a study of T cells in Graves' hyperthyroidism and ophthalmopathy. Study at large: Peripheral blood draws took place at initial diagnosis, ahead of any treatment. Broader study findings: Ophthalmopathy prediction by the model preceded onset by a median approximately 5.9 months.

Only one count was recorded for this clonotype. Its antigen is undetermined. With a much larger clone just one base away, this may be a read error. Germline V gene data show CDR1 as KGHDR and CDR2 as SFDVKD. V shed 5 bases, J shed 4 bases, and the junction held 7 bases outside the gene matches. The length of the CDR3 is 15 residues. Fresh peripheral blood, around 9.2 ml of it, supplied the PBMCs. TCR beta CDR3 regions were amplified from RNA transcripts. First-round RT-PCR targeting the TCR CDR3 was performed with the HTBI primer set. TCRdb re-called the multiplex PCR reads with MiXCR, one entry per CDR3 protein. The sample has about 410,000 distinct CDR3 sequences, approximately 15% seen once.

The J gene is TRBJ2-3, the V gene TRBV24-1; 8 positions agree with TRBD2. The sequenced sample was blood. This receptor was identified in a young man with Graves' ophthalmopathy. The CDR3 DNA reads TGTGCCACCAGTGTCCCCGGACTAGCAGCAGATACGCAGTATTTT. Translated: CATSVPGLAADTQYF.